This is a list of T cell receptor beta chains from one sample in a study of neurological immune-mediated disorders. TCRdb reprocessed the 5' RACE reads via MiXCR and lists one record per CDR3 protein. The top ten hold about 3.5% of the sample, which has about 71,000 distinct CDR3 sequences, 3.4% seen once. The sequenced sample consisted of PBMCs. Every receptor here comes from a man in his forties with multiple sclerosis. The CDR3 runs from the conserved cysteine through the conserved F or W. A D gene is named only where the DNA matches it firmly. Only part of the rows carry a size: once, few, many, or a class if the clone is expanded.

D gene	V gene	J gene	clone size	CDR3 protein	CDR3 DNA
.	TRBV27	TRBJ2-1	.	CASSLIGPYEQFF	TGTGCCAGCAGTCTTATTGGTCCCTACGAGCAGTTCTTC
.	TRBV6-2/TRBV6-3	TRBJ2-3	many	CASNLPGADTQYF	TGTGCCAGCAACCTGCCGGGGGCAGATACGCAGTATTTT
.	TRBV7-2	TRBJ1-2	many	CASSLNRWNYGYTF	TGTGCCAGCAGCTTAAATAGATGGAACTATGGCTACACCTTC
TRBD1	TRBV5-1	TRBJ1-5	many	CASSMTGRNQPQHF	TGCGCCAGCAGCATGACAGGGCGCAATCAGCCCCAGCATTTT
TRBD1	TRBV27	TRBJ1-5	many	CASSLQGQKQHF	TGTGCCAGCAGTTTACAGGGACAGAAACAGCATTTT
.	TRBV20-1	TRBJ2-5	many	CSASRTTGETQYF	TGCAGTGCTAGCAGGACAACGGGAGAGACCCAGTACTTC
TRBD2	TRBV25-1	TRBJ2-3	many	CASSEGRAIRTDTQYF	TGTGCCAGCAGTGAAGGGAGGGCCATTCGTACAGATACGCAGTATTTT
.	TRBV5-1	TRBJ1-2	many	CASSLETGNYGYTF	TGCGCCAGCAGCTTGGAAACAGGGAACTATGGCTACACCTTC
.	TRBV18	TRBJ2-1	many	CASSPRAWGDEQFF	TGTGCCAGCTCACCCCGCGCCTGGGGGGATGAGCAGTTCTTC
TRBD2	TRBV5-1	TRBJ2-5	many	CASSRPGLAGEETQYF	TGCGCCAGCAGCCGACCCGGACTAGCGGGGGAGGAGACCCAGTACTTC
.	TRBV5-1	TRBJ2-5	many	CASSLGRNQETQYF	TGCGCCAGCAGCTTGGGGCGTAACCAAGAGACCCAGTACTTC
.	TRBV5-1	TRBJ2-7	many	CASSLAQGDVWEQYF	TGCGCCAGCAGCTTGGCGCAAGGGGATGTGTGGGAGCAGTACTTC
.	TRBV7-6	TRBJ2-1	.	CASSSSGGPLNEQFF	TGTGCCAGCAGCTCTTCCGGGGGCCCTTTAAATGAGCAGTTCTTC
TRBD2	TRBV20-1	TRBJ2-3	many	CSARDTPSGDPDTQYF	TGCAGTGCTAGAGATACCCCTAGCGGGGACCCAGATACGCAGTATTTT
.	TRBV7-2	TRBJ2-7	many	CASSPSPKQYF	TGTGCCAGCAGCCCCAGCCCAAAGCAGTACTTC
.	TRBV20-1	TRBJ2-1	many	CSASDRSSYNEQFF	TGCAGTGCTTCTGACAGGAGCTCCTACAATGAGCAGTTCTTC